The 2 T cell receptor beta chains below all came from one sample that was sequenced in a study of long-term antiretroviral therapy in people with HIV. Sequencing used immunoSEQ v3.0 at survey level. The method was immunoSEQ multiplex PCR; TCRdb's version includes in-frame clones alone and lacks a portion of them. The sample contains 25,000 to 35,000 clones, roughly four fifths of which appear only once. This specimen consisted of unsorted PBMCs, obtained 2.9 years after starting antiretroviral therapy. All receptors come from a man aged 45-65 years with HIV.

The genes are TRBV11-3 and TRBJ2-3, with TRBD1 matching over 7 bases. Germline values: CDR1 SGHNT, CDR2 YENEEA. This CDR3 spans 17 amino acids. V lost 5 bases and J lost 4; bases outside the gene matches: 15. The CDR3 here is CASSPSAGLTGADTQYF. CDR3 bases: TGTGCCAGCAGCCCATCAGCAGGACTTACAGGGGCAGATACGCAGTATTTT.

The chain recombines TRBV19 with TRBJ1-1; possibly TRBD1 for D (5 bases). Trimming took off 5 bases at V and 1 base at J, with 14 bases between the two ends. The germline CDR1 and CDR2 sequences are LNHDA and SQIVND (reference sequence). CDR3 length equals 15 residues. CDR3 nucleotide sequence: TGTGCCAGTAGTCTTAAGGACACAAGGAACACTGAAGCTTTCTTT. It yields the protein CASSLKDTRNTEAFF.